The 18 T cell receptor beta chains below were found in one sample sequenced in a study of blood T cell repertoires in COVID-19. The assay was immunoSEQ multiplex PCR, and TCRdb's table has in-frame clones only and misses some. The table has 220,000 or so clones, 80% to 90% seen once; the top ten hold 5.1%. Specimen: peripheral blood. Every receptor here comes from a woman aged 55-69 years who had recovered from COVID-19.

The CDR3 loop is CASSPGVNQPQHF. The CDR3 DNA sequence: TGTGCCAGCTCACCCGGGGTCAATCAGCCCCAGCATTTT. V gene TRBV18 combines with J gene TRBJ1-5; D is unclear. This CDR3 is built from 13 residues. The germline V and J ends were trimmed by 3 bases and 3 bases, with 6 bases remaining between them. CDR1 is KGHSH and CDR2 is LQKENI in the germline V gene.

CDR3 in amino acids: CASSVVNSGANVLTF. The CDR3 region has the DNA TGTGCCAGCAGCGTAGTGAACTCCGGGGCCAACGTCCTGACTTTC. This chain uses TRBV9 with TRBJ2-6; the D is unclear. V was cut by 0 bases and J by 4 bases, with 8 bases left in between. Germline-derived CDR1 and CDR2 are SGDLS and YYNGEE. The CDR3 runs 15 residues. Full variable domain (missing parts from reference TRBV9 and TRBJ2-6): DSGVTQTPKHLITATGQRVTLRCSPRSGDLSVYWYQQSLDQGLQFLIQYYNGEERAKGNILERFSAQQFPDLHSELNLSSLELGDSALYFCASSVVNSGANVLTFGAGSRLTVL.

The chain joins TRBV7-6 to TRBJ1-4; D might be TRBD1 (5 bases). The ends were cut back, 5 bases at V and 8 bases at J, with 18 bases in the middle. In germline, CDR1 is SGHVS, CDR2 FNYEAQ. The CDR3 is 15 amino acids. CDR3 bases: TGTGCCAGCAGCCGCGACGGGCTGAAGGGGGAAAAACTGTTTTTT. It encodes CASSRDGLKGEKLFF.

The chain combines TRBV6-5 with TRBJ2-7, with D possibly TRBD1 on 5 matching bases. This CDR3 has 14 residues. Germline CDR1 MNHEY, CDR2 SVGAGI. Deletions cut 2 bases from V and 3 bases from J, with 11 bases between. The CDR3 loop reads CASSYNERGYEQYF. The CDR3 bases are TGTGCCAGCAGTTACAACGAAAGGGGCTACGAGCAGTACTTC.

This clone has just one count. CDR3 DNA sequence: TGCGCCAGCAGCCAAGACCCGCCTAGCTTTGGAGATACGCAGTATTTT. It codes for CASSQDPPSFGDTQYF. This chain joins TRBV4-1 and TRBJ2-3, with D perhaps matching TRBD2 (5 bases). This CDR3 has 16 residues. V lost 0 bases to trimming and J lost 5 bases, with 15 bases between them. Germline V gene data show CDR1 as MGHRA and CDR2 as YSYEKL.

The chain links TRBV11-2 to TRBJ1-2; perhaps TRBD1 as D (5 bases). There are 14 residues in the CDR3. CDR1 is SGHAT and CDR2 is FQNNGV in the germline V gene. V lost 3 bases and J lost 0, with 8 bases in between. The CDR3 loop reads CASSLGGANYGYTF. The CDR3 DNA reads TGTGCCAGCAGCTTGGGGGGGGCTAACTATGGCTACACCTTC.

The rearrangement joins TRBV9 to TRBJ2-5; TRBD2 might be the D (5 bases). Trimming removed 5 bases at V and 5 bases at J, with 22 bases between. The CDR3 runs to 16 residues. CDR1 and CDR2 (germline): SGDLS, YYNGEE. CDR3 residues: CASRLGRRGRMETQYF. CDR3 DNA sequence: TGTGCCAGCAGACTTGGTAGACGGGGAAGGATGGAGACCCAGTACTTC.

The chain combines TRBV4-1 with TRBJ1-2; 8 nucleotides match TRBD1. Germline CDR1 and CDR2: MGHRA and YSYEKL. The CDR3 has 15 amino acids. V trimming: 2 bases; J trimming: 3 bases; junction bases outside the gene matches: 5. CDR3 in amino acids: CASSQIDRGDYGYTF. The CDR3 DNA is TGCGCCAGCAGCCAAATTGACAGGGGAGACTATGGCTACACCTTC.

The rearrangement links TRBV7-2 to TRBJ1-1; D not resolved. CDR1 is SGHTA and CDR2 is FQGNSA in the germline V gene. This CDR3 region has 14 residues. The V gene lost 5 bases and the J gene lost 0 bases, with 10 bases spanning the gap. CDR3: CASSSRLLNTEAFF. The CDR3 nucleotides read TGTGCCAGCAGCAGCAGGCTTCTGAACACTGAAGCTTTCTTT. Full variable domain (missing parts from reference TRBV7-2 and TRBJ1-1): GAGVSQSPSNKVTEKGKDVELRCDPISGHTALYWYRQSLGQGLEFLIYFQGNSAPDKSGLPSDRFSAERTGGSVSTLTIQRTQQEDSAVYLCASSSRLLNTEAFFGQGTRLTVV.

This sequence joins TRBV9 and TRBJ2-1; unclear D gene. Trimming left V 5 bases short and J 0 bases short, with 9 bases between. The CDR3 length is 14 residues. CDR1 and CDR2 from the germline V gene are SGDLS and YYNGEE. As DNA, the CDR3 is TGTGCCAGCAGGGAGCTTAGCTCCTACAATGAGCAGTTCTTC. This codes for CASRELSSYNEQFF.

The CDR3 DNA reads TGTACCGGGCGGGGGTTTAACTATGGCTACACCTTC. This sequence encodes CTGRGFNYGYTF. The V call is TRBV2, the J call TRBJ1-2; possibly TRBD1 for D (5 bases). The germline gives CDR1 SNHLY, CDR2 FYNNEI. The CDR3 loop spans 12 amino acids.

The chain is built from TRBV6-6 and TRBJ2-3; the D is unclear. Germline V CDR1 and CDR2: MNHNY, SVGAGI (reference sequence). There are 16 residues in the CDR3. The germline V and J ends were trimmed by 0 bases and 0 bases, with 10 bases remaining between them. The CDR3 nucleotides read TGTGCCAGCAGTTACTCAATCAGGCTAAGCACAGATACGCAGTATTTT. It codes for CASSYSIRLSTDTQYF.

In this sample, this clone turned up a few times. The gene calls are TRBV6-5 and TRBJ1-5, with TRBD1 matching over 9 bases. Trimming took 6 bases from V and 6 from J; bases not matched to a gene: 9. CDR1 MNHEY and CDR2 SVGAGI come from the germline V gene. The CDR3 has 15 amino acids. CDR3 amino acids: CASRPGQGWGQPQHF. The CDR3 region has the DNA TGTGCCAGCAGACCAGGACAGGGGTGGGGTCAGCCCCAGCATTTT.

This rearrangement joins TRBV11-2 to TRBJ1-1; 8 bases fit TRBD1. Germline V gene lookup returns CDR1 SGHAT and CDR2 FQNNGV. The CDR3 is 14 amino acids. V trimming: 6 bases; J trimming: 4 bases; junction bases outside the gene matches: 7. Written as DNA, the CDR3 is TGTGCCAGCAGACAACTCAGGGGGCGCACTGAAGCTTTCTTT. Translated, it gives CASRQLRGRTEAFF.

The chain recombines TRBV9 with TRBJ2-1; D gene unclear. V lost 0 bases to trimming and J lost 2 bases, with 6 bases between them. Germline lookup yields CDR1 SGDLS and CDR2 YYNGEE. The CDR3 spans 14 residues. The CDR3 reads CASSVGSAYNEQFF. The CDR3 coding sequence is TGTGCCAGCAGCGTAGGGAGCGCCTACAATGAGCAGTTCTTC.

V usage is TRBV4-1 and J usage is TRBJ2-7; D ambiguous. The germline V gene encodes CDR1 MGHRA and CDR2 YSYEKL. Trimming took off 1 base at V and 6 bases at J, with 7 bases between the two ends. CDR3 size: 12 residues. The CDR3 DNA is TGCGCCAGCAGCCAAGTCTTCAGCGAGCAGTACTTC. Residues: CASSQVFSEQYF.

The chain links TRBV27 to TRBJ2-3; 11 bases agree with TRBD2. The CDR3 spans 16 residues. CDR1 and CDR2 (germline): MNHEY, SMNVEV (reference sequence). Trimming took 2 bases from V and 2 from J; bases not matched to a gene: 3. CDR3 DNA: TGTGCCAGCAGTTTAGCTAGCGGGGGGCCCACAGATACGCAGTATTTT. Protein sequence: CASSLASGGPTDTQYF.

The chain couples TRBV4-2 to TRBJ2-3; 7 positions match TRBD2. The germline CDR1 and CDR2 sequences are LGHNA and YNFKEQ. The CDR3 loop spans 16 amino acids. The V gene end was trimmed by 1 base and the J gene end by 1 base; junction bases not matched to a gene: 5. CDR3 nucleotides: TGTGCCAGCAGCCAAGGTTTAACTAGCGGCACAGATACGCAGTATTTT. Its protein product is CASSQGLTSGTDTQYF.